This T cell receptor (beta chain) was sequenced for a study of spatial heterogeneity in lung cancer. Study details: Within raw reads, each unique TCR and UMI combination appeared on average more than ten times.

This sample's time point: sample taken at primary tumor resection. TCRs were sequenced from unsorted whole RNA of tumor, nontumor lung or PBMC. The donor group consisted of around 66 patients who had untreated, early-stage non-small cell lung cancer. This clonotype has ten or more counts. Per the germline V gene, CDR1 is SEHNR and CDR2 is FQNEAQ (reference sequence). V was trimmed by 2 bases and J by 2 bases, leaving 13 bases between them. CDR3 length: 16 amino acids. Individual TCR cDNA molecules each bore their own unique molecular identifier. TCRdb re-analysed the 5' RACE reads in MiXCR, keeping a single row per CDR3 protein. Of some 12,000 distinct CDR3 sequences in the sample, approximately 6.2% were seen once.

This sequence originates from a male donor with early-stage non-small cell lung cancer. The chain is built from TRBV7-9 and TRBJ2-1; no clear D gene. Here the sequenced sample was normal lung tissue next to the tumor, taken at surgery. The CDR3 coding sequence is TGTGCCAGCAGCTTACAATTCTCGTTAACCTACAATGAGCAGTTCTTC. Its protein is CASSLQFSLTYNEQFF.